One and the same sample provided the 20 T cell receptor beta chains below, sequenced in a study of T cell repertoires in cytomegalovirus infection. TCRdb redid the calling of the reads with MiXCR, one entry per CDR3 protein. The table records 600,000 to 800,000 distinct CDR3 sequences, more than 20% of them present only once. Source material: CD8+ T cells from PBMCs. All receptors derive from a human donor in good health (CMV status not recorded). Some clones in this sample may be carry-over from other donors' samples.

This clonotype was found a few times. The CDR3 region has the DNA TGCAGTGCTAGAGATCTCAGCACCAACACTGAAGCTTTCTTT. Its protein product is CSARDLSTNTEAFF. This chain joins TRBV20-1 and TRBJ1-1; D is uncertain. This CDR3 is 14 amino acids long. In germline, CDR1 is DFQATT, CDR2 SNEGSKA (reference sequence). V was cut by 0 bases and J by 2 bases, with 10 bases left in between.

Ten or more counts support this clonotype. This sequence joins TRBV5-5 and TRBJ2-7, with TRBD1 identical over 9 bases. With V trimmed by 6 bases and J by 1 base, 8 bases remained unmatched. The CDR3 loop spans 15 amino acids. Germline loops: CDR1 SGHKS, CDR2 YYEKEE (reference sequence). The CDR3 nucleotides read TGTGCCAGCACCGGGACAGGGATCCCGTCCTACGAGCAGTACTTC. This encodes CASTGTGIPSYEQYF.

This clonotype has at least ten counts. The chain is built from TRBV12-3 or TRBV12-4 and TRBJ1-2; D uncertain. The CDR3 loop spans 10 amino acids. V was shortened by 4 bases and J by 8 bases, with 5 bases between the two germline ends. Here the CDR3 DNA reads TGTGCCAGCAGTTCATCCGGCTACACCTTC. Translation gives CASSSSGYTF.

As to this clonotype: Compared with germline, one end of the junction differs, possibly owing to a read error. The V gene is TRBV11-2, the J gene TRBJ2-1; TRBD2 is a possible D gene (5 bases). The germline V gene has CDR1 SGHAT and CDR2 FQNNGV. The CDR3 length is 12 residues. Here the CDR3 DNA reads TGTGTCAGCAGCTTGAGGGCAGTTGAGCAGTTCTTC. Translation: CVSSLRAVEQFF.

This clonotype was seen more than once but under ten times. The V gene is TRBV4-1, the J gene TRBJ2-7; maybe TRBD1 (6 bases). Germline assignment: CDR1 MGHRA and CDR2 YSYEKL. The V gene lost 0 bases and the J gene lost 5 bases, with 14 bases spanning the gap. The CDR3 extends over 15 amino acids. The CDR3 is CASSQDRLGADEQYF. The CDR3 DNA sequence: TGCGCCAGCAGCCAAGATCGTCTGGGGGCCGACGAGCAGTACTTC.

This chain connects TRBV7-2 to TRBJ2-5; TRBD2 aligns across 13 bases. This CDR3 region has 19 residues. The germline CDR1 and CDR2 sequences are SGHTA and FQGNSA. The junction had 12 bases not matched to a gene; V was cut back by 1 base and J by 4 bases. The CDR3 reads CASSLDLLAGGPGGETQYF. In DNA, the CDR3 is TGTGCCAGCAGCTTAGACCTACTAGCGGGGGGGCCTGGTGGAGAGACCCAGTACTTC.

This clonotype occurred a few times. The rearrangement uses TRBV9 and TRBJ2-7, with D possibly matching TRBD2 (5 bases). Germline assignment: CDR1 SGDLS and CDR2 YYNGEE. The CDR3 covers 12 residues. With 3 bases removed from V and 5 bases from J, the gap between germline ends came to 9 bases. CDR3 nucleotide sequence: TGTGCCAGCAGCGAGCGGTTTGACGAGCAGTACTTC. This sequence encodes CASSERFDEQYF.

The chain joins TRBV6-2 or TRBV6-3 to TRBJ1-1; D is unresolved. The CDR3 extends over 15 amino acids. Trimming shortened V by 2 bases and J by 0 bases, and 10 bases separated the two germline ends. Per germline, CDR1 MNHEY and CDR2 SVGEGT. CDR3 amino acids: CASSYEVSMNTEAFF. The CDR3 DNA is TGTGCCAGCAGTTACGAGGTTTCCATGAACACTGAAGCTTTCTTT.

Concerning this clonotype: A much larger clone lies a single base off, so this may be a read error. The chain combines TRBV7-6 with TRBJ1-4, with D unresolved. The CDR3 is 14 amino acids. CDR1 is SGHVS, CDR2 FNYEAQ, per germline. CDR3 coding DNA: TGTGCCACCAGCTACCCGATGGGAGATGAAAAACTGTTTTTT. Its translation is CATSYPMGDEKLFF.

This chain connects TRBV5-4 to TRBJ2-7; 7 positions match TRBD2. V gave up 7 bases and J gave up 2 bases; unmatched junction bases: 12. From germline, CDR1 is SGHNT and CDR2 YYREEE (reference sequence). The CDR3 has 15 amino acids. CDR3 nucleotides: TGTGCCAGCCGATTTTGGGGGGGGAGCACCTACGAGCAGTACTTC. Amino acid sequence: CASRFWGGSTYEQYF.

This chain joins TRBV20-1 and TRBJ2-7, with 11 bases identical to TRBD1. Germline loops: CDR1 DFQATT, CDR2 SNEGSKA (reference sequence). J lost 6 bases, V lost 5 bases, and 3 bases had no gene match. This CDR3 is 12 amino acids long. The CDR3 is CSARDRGIEQYV. The CDR3 DNA sequence: TGCAGTGCTCGGGACAGGGGGATCGAGCAGTACGTC.

This chain joins TRBV5-1 and TRBJ2-1; a possible D gene is TRBD1 (6 bases). Germline lookup yields CDR1 SGHRS and CDR2 YFSETQ. The V and J ends lost 7 bases and 0 bases respectively, with 17 bases between them. The CDR3 sequence is 16 residues long. CDR3 bases: TGCGCCAGCCGAGAAGGGGGATCGGGCTCCTACAATGAGCAGTTCTTC. Its translation: CASREGGSGSYNEQFF.

V and J are TRBV20-1 and TRBJ1-1; 8 bases are shared with TRBD1. The germline V gene encodes CDR1 DFQATT and CDR2 SNEGSKA (reference sequence). This CDR3 is 12 amino acids long. V lost 6 bases and J lost 8; bases outside the gene matches: 8. Here the CDR3 reads CSARGQDPEAFF. The CDR3 bases are TGCAGTGCCAGGGGACAGGACCCCGAAGCTTTCTTT.

About this clonotype: This clone may be a read error of a much larger clone one base away. The conserved phenylalanine or tryptophan normally closing the CDR3 is absent here, so this likely arose from a read error. The CDR3: CASSFSQTGTTEAFL. The CDR3 nucleotides are TGTGCCAGCAGTTTTTCCCAAACAGGGACCACTGAAGCTTTCTTA. V and J are TRBV11-1 and TRBJ1-1; maybe TRBD1 (6 bases). In germline, CDR1 is SGHAT, CDR2 FQDESV (reference sequence). This CDR3 comprises 15 residues. V lost 6 bases to trimming and J lost 4 bases, with 18 bases between them.

This sequence joins TRBV10-1 and TRBJ1-2; 11 bases agree with TRBD1. The junction had 6 bases not matched to a gene; V was cut back by 4 bases and J by 2 bases. The CDR3 runs to 16 residues. CDR1 and CDR2 from the germline V gene are WNHNN and SYGVQD (reference sequence). The CDR3 spells CASSAGQGARNYGYTF. The CDR3 DNA sequence: TGCGCCAGCAGTGCCGGACAGGGGGCGAGGAACTATGGCTACACCTTC.

This rearrangement joins TRBV6-2 or TRBV6-3 to TRBJ2-7, with TRBD2 matching 9 bases. Germline V gene lookup returns CDR1 MNHEY and CDR2 SVGEGT. The CDR3 spans 16 residues. V shed 2 bases and J 0 bases; nucleotides not matched to a gene: 5. The chain's CDR3 is CASSYQRGASSYEQYV. The CDR3 DNA reads TGTGCCAGCAGTTACCAGCGGGGGGCCAGCTCCTACGAGCAGTACGTC.

Ten or more counts support this clonotype. The chain joins TRBV7-2 to TRBJ2-1; 10 bases align to TRBD2. With 11 bases clipped from V and 4 bases from J, the junction kept 5 bases outside the gene matches. The germline CDR1 and CDR2 sequences are SGHTA and FQGNSA. The CDR3 has 13 amino acids. CDR3 DNA sequence: TGTGCCTGCCTAGCGGGGGAGTACAATGAGCAGTTCTTC. It codes for CACLAGEYNEQFF. Variable domain in full (rest from reference TRBV7-2 and TRBJ2-1): GAGVSQSPSNKVTEKGKDVELRCDPISGHTALYWYRQSLGQGLEFLIYFQGNSAPDKSGLPSDRFSAERTGGSVSTLTIQRTQQEDSAVYLCACLAGEYNEQFFGPGTRLTVL.

The genes are TRBV7-9 and TRBJ2-2; D is ambiguous. CDR1 and CDR2 (germline): SEHNR, FQNEAQ (reference sequence). This CDR3 is built from 15 residues. Deletions cut 6 bases from V and 3 bases from J, with 14 bases between. The CDR3 bases are TGTGCCAGCAGAACTATCGAATATTACACCGGGGAGCTGTTTTTT. It encodes CASRTIEYYTGELFF.

The chain combines TRBV20-1 with TRBJ1-6, with TRBD1 identical over 7 bases. V dropped 5 bases and J dropped 7; count of bases not matched to a gene: 5. CDR1 DFQATT and CDR2 SNEGSKA come from the germline V gene (reference sequence). The CDR3 is 13 residues long. The chain's CDR3 is CSALTGWNSPLHF. The CDR3 nucleotides are TGCAGTGCTCTGACAGGGTGGAATTCACCCCTCCACTTT.

Concerning this clonotype itself: It may be a read error: a sequence one base away is much more abundant. The V call is TRBV28, the J call TRBJ2-5, with a weak D call TRBD2 (5 bases). Germline loops: CDR1 MDHEN, CDR2 SYDVKM. CDR3 length equals 10 residues. The CDR3 sequence is CVAEGETQYF. CDR3 DNA sequence: TGTGTCGCTGAGGGTGAGACCCAGTACTTC.